This TCR beta chain was recorded in a study of T cell repertoires in cytomegalovirus infection (dated by TCRdb to the late 2010s). Describing the broader study: The peptide stimulations were aimed at well-studied HLA-B-restricted epitopes as well as recently identified HLA-C-restricted CMV epitopes, whose presentation resists viral immunomodulation. Donor HLA type was relevant to the analysis, as public TCR beta signatures indicated carriage of CMV infection together with the matching HLA type. Study-wide conclusions, independent of this receptor: The ex vivo response was dominated by HLA-C-restricted CMV-specific TCR beta clonotypes, which also provided the single most frequent clonotype in two of eight donors. In both this cohort and an independent cohort of 352 donors, the cumulative frequency of public TCR beta family members distinguished carriers of CMV infection plus the relevant HLA type.

Deletion took 5 bases off V and 5 bases off J, with a span of 7 bases between the germline ends. The germline V gene sets CDR1 to SGHVT and CDR2 to SQSDAQ. The CDR3 sequence holds 12 residues, the cysteine and phenylalanine included. Here the CDR3 DNA is all that survives: 36 bases in frame from base 1. Comments on this clonotype: Its cognate antigen has yet to be identified. Base qualities are missing; no much larger clone stands one base away.

What this sample's treatment or condition label stands for: in vitro stimulation with specific CMV peptide epitopes to enrich CMV-specific T cells. Sequencer: Illumina HiSeq 1500. TCRdb reworked the public reads: Q25 trimming with fastp, MiXCR clone assembly, productive beta chains retained. Identical CDR3 protein sequences are pooled into one entry, listed with their most common genes and DNA. This sample gives about 340,000 distinct CDR3 sequences in total; 25% to 35% of them show up just once. Clones ranked in the top ten supply 20% of the sample. The sequence joins TRBV7-4 to TRBJ1-5, with the identity of the D gene unclear. The TCR originated in a human donor in good health (CMV status not recorded). Some clones in this sample may be carry-over from other donors' samples. The sequencing here drew on cultured PBMCs, taken from culture after CMV antigen stimulation. The CDR3 region reads CASSETDQPQHF. The DNA sequence is given as TGTGCCAGCAGCGAAACGGATCAGCCCCAGCATTTT.